This TCR beta chain was observed in a study of shared clonotypes between healthy human individuals (TCRdb year 2020). Concerning the study at large: The cohort comprised a couple of women and a few men aged 18 to 49 years. For each donor, CD4 naive and CD4 memory were each given three plates, CD8 naive was given two plates, and CD8 memory was given one plate. The study deeply sequenced blood TCR repertoires of about 5 healthy adults to estimate repertoire size and the extent of clonotype sharing between individuals. Different laboratories and diverse techniques were used to prepare libraries and sequence TCR repertoires, to increase sequencing depth and limit assay-specific biases. Each donor's leukapheresis produced roughly between roughly 0.9 and 8.9 billion PBMCs.

The research as a whole found: The genetic and exposure-history diversity represented was limited by the small number of donors. Based on pairwise subsampling, the degree of clonotype sharing among donors was expected to be affected by sequencing depth. Clonotypes shared by all four sorted-subset donors showed higher generation probabilities than non-shared clonotypes. Rarefaction of sorted-subset datasets indicated incomplete sequencing despite the large sequencing depth. Only blood was sampled, and tissue TCR repertoires likely differ from those in blood. Estimated clonotype richness was generally larger for naive than for memory subsets. Roughly 5% of naive CD4, more than 3% of naive CD8, 2% to 2.5% of memory CD4, and 0.35% to 0.5% of memory CD8 clonotypes were shared across several donors.

Using the deep immunoSEQ assay, TCR CDR3 regions were amplified from genomic DNA by multiplex PCR. Genomic DNA extracted from each cell subset was distributed evenly over all wells of several immunoSEQ 96-well plates, and each plate served as one replicate. For sorted subsets, each replicate PCR was loaded with roughly 190 ng genomic DNA, equivalent to about 30,000 T cell genomes. Purified libraries were quantified with a Qubit 3.0 fluorometer, sized on a Bioanalyzer 2100, and re-quantified with the KAPA Library Quantification kit. Every immunoSEQ 96-well plate was sequenced on a dedicated single-read 150-cycle Illumina NextSeq 550 flow cell. The published analysis was carried out like this. Because only junctional sequences without quality scores were contained in the immunoSEQ output, filtering matching that applied to full-length reads could not be performed. Sequences were annotated with PyIR, a Python wrapper for IgBLAST v1.9, and V/J genes and CDR3 were assigned using IMGT germline references. Reads were removed for weak V/J assignments (E-value above 1e-6), missing CDR3, stop codons, out-of-frame junctions, or ambiguous translated residues. V3J clonotypes were defined by identical inferred V gene, J gene, and CDR3 amino acid sequence. Percentage overlap between repertoires was computed as shared unique clonotypes divided by the size of the smaller repertoire. Richness of each repertoire was evaluated using RTK rarefaction, the Chao1 estimator, and Recon v2.1 estimates of unobserved clonotypes. OLGA was used to compute generation probabilities for all TCRbeta clonotypes that the gDNA method yielded from a few donors. The clones in this table, taken by TCRdb from immuneACCESS, are in-frame only. Not every clone is retained; where verified, under half of the shortfall comes from an unresolved V gene, and the cause of the rest is unknown. The V and J calls and clone size come from that table; D and trimming were worked out from the DNA. The sample table lists about 750,000 clones, over 90% of them with a count of one. The ten largest account for about 25% of the sample.

For this clone: The specificity of this receptor is unknown. The record has no base qualities; no much larger clone is one base away.

CD8 naive samples consisted of CD45RO-negative cells that were positively selected for CCR7, yielding a CD45RA+CCR7+ population without TemRA cells. The donors were healthy, HIV-negative adults who had no recently reported acute infections or vaccinations. Every donor was a Caucasian adult residing in Nashville, Tennessee, USA. Blood was collected by leukapheresis, and PBMCs were isolated by Ficoll-Histopaque density gradient centrifugation and then cryopreserved in liquid nitrogen vapor phase. Purity and quantity of every magnetically sorted T cell population were checked by analytical flow cytometry. Genomic DNA was isolated from each sorted fraction and quantified by UV absorbance on a Nanodrop 2000c. Specimen: naive CD8+ T cells sorted from blood. The cell subset or site label here, explained by the study, means: CD45RA+CCR7+. The receptor was derived from a man aged 30 to 45 in good health.

The CDR3 region: CSVLGDLAGTYEQYF. The bases are TGCAGCGTTCTGGGGGACCTAGCGGGAACCTACGAGCAGTACTTC. Here the chain combines TRBV29-1 and TRBJ2-7; the junction holds 9 bases that match TRBD2. CDR3 length: 15 amino acids, cysteine to phenylalanine. Kept here is only the CDR3 DNA, which spans 45 bases and is read in frame from base 1. As encoded in the germline V gene, CDR1 is SQVTM while CDR2 is ANQGSEA. The germline V end is reduced by 5 bases and the J end by 2 bases; junction bases left unmatched: 10.